This T cell receptor beta chain originates from a study of blood T cell repertoires in COVID-19. Using immunoSEQ multiplex PCR, the repertoire was profiled, and TCRdb retains in-frame clones only, with some absent. The sample includes about 160,000 clones, roughly 80% seen only once; the top ten take 5.6%. V lost 2 bases to trimming and J lost 1 base, with 8 bases between them. The CDR3 covers 14 residues. From germline, CDR1 is LNHDA and CDR2 SQIVND (reference sequence). This TCR was recovered from a woman in her thirties or forties with acute COVID-19. The V and J genes are TRBV19 and TRBJ1-1, with unresolved D. The material sequenced was PBMCs or T cells enriched from blood (not recorded which). CDR3 in amino acids: CASSIIGGNTEAFF. CDR3 nucleotides: TGTGCCAGTAGTATAATCGGCGGGAACACTGAAGCTTTCTTT.